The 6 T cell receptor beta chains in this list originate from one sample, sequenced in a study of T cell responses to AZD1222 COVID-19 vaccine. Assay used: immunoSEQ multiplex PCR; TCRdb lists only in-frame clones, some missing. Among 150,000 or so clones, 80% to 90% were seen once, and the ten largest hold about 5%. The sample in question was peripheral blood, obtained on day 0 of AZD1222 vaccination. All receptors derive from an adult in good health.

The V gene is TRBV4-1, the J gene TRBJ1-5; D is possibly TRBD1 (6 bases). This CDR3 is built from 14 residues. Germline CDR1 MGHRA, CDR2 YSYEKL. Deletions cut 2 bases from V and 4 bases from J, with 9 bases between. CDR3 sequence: CASSQRTGNQPQHF. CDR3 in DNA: TGCGCCAGCAGCCAAAGAACAGGGAATCAGCCCCAGCATTTT.

The CDR3 DNA reads TGCAGTGCGGACAACTATGGCTACACCTTC. Translation: CSADNYGYTF. This chain joins TRBV20-1 and TRBJ1-2; D is unclear. CDR3 length equals 10 residues. V lost 6 bases, J lost 2 bases, and 4 bases lay in between. Germline V CDR1 and CDR2: DFQATT, SNEGSKA (reference sequence).

The CDR3 DNA reads as TGTGCCAGCAGCTTAAAGCGCACAGATACGCAGTATTTT. It yields the protein CASSLKRTDTQYF. The chain combines TRBV11-3 with TRBJ2-3, with D unresolved. The germline gives CDR1 SGHNT, CDR2 YENEEA. The V gene lost 2 bases and the J gene lost 1 base, with 4 bases spanning the gap. The CDR3 extends over 13 amino acids.

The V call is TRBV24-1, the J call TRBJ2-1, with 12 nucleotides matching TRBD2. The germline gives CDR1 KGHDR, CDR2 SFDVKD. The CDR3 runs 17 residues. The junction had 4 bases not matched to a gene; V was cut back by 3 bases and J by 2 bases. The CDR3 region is CATSDTRTSGTYNEQFF. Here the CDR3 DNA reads TGTGCCACCAGTGATACCCGGACTAGCGGGACCTACAATGAGCAGTTCTTC.

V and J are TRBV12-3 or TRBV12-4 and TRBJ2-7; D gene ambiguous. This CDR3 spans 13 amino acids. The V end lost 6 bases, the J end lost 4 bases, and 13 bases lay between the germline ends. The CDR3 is CASSRHNQYEQYF. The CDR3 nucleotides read TGTGCCAGCAGCCGACATAATCAATACGAGCAGTACTTC.

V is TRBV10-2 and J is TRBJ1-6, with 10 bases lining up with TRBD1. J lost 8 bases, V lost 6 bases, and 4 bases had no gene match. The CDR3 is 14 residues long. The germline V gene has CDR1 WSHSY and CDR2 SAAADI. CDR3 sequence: CASRSGTGDSPLHF. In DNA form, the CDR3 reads TGCGCCAGCAGGTCCGGGACAGGGGATTCACCCCTCCACTTT.